Sequencing of this T cell receptor beta chain was carried out in a study of blood T cell repertoires in COVID-19. Per the germline V gene, CDR1 is SEHNR and CDR2 is FQNEAQ (reference sequence). The CDR3 length is 17 residues. V shed 5 bases, J shed 4 bases, and the junction held 11 bases outside the gene matches. Cohorts were assigned according to the clinical history that participants reported. The data were produced by immunoSEQ multiplex PCR, yet TCRdb's version contains in-frame clones alone and is incomplete. Among 150,000 or so clones, around 80% were seen once, and the ten largest hold 5% to 6%.

The sequence derives from a man aged 35-49 years who had recovered from COVID-19. The chain carries TRBV7-9 and TRBJ2-2; 9 bases align to TRBD1. Sequencing used PBMCs or T cells enriched from blood (not recorded which). The CDR3 sequence is CASSVPGQGLLTGELFF. The CDR3 DNA reads TGTGCCAGCAGCGTTCCGGGACAGGGACTCCTCACCGGGGAGCTGTTTTTT.